These 2 T cell receptor beta chains were all obtained from the same sample, sequenced in a study of technical replicates of blood from several donors. Clones were read by immunoSEQ multiplex PCR, and TCRdb kept only the in-frame ones, dropping some. The sample holds around 86,000 clones; 96% are singletons and the top ten take roughly 0.21%. The sample consisted of T cells isolated from PBMCs. Every receptor here comes from a human donor in good health.

The rearrangement links TRBV5-4 to TRBJ2-7; D may be TRBD2 (6 bases). V lost 3 bases and J lost 5, with 18 bases in between. The CDR3 totals 15 residues. CDR1 and CDR2 from the germline V gene are SGHNT and YYREEE (reference sequence). As DNA, the CDR3 is TGTGCCAGCAGCTCCCCCCTAAACCGGAGGGACGAGCAGTACTTC. It codes for CASSSPLNRRDEQYF.

This chain joins TRBV4-1 and TRBJ2-1; 7 bases line up with TRBD2. The ends lost 1 base at V and 12 bases at J; junction bases unmatched: 6. CDR3 size: 13 residues. The germline V gene has CDR1 MGHRA and CDR2 YSYEKL. The chain's CDR3 is CASSQALAERQFF. The CDR3 DNA reads TGCGCCAGCAGCCAAGCCCTAGCGGAGCGGCAGTTCTTC.